These 5 T cell receptor beta chains originate from one sample sequenced in a study of T cell repertoires in cytomegalovirus infection. TCRdb re-called the reads with MiXCR, one entry per CDR3 protein. The data show some 700,000 distinct CDR3 sequences, with approximately 40% seen just once and under 3% held by the top ten. The sample comprised PBMCs. These receptor sequences come from a human donor in good health (CMV status not recorded). Some clones in this sample may be carry-over from other donors' samples.

This clonotype was counted between two and nine times. V and J are TRBV12-3 or TRBV12-4 and TRBJ2-7; 7 positions agree with TRBD2. J lost 6 bases, V lost 5 bases, and 7 bases had no gene match. The CDR3 is made up of 13 amino acids. The DNA for the CDR3 is TGTGCCAGCAGTGTCACGGGGGGAGGCGAGCAGTACTTC. This gives the protein CASSVTGGGEQYF.

The CDR3 region is CASSLRPADRGYSPLHF. Written as DNA, the CDR3 is TGCGCCAGCAGCCTCAGACCCGCTGACAGGGGATATTCACCCCTCCACTTT. This chain links TRBV5-1 with TRBJ1-6; 8 bases match TRBD1. CDR1 and CDR2 (germline): SGHRS, YFSETQ. V lost 4 bases, J lost 8 bases, and 14 bases stayed unmatched. This CDR3 is 17 amino acids long.

This clonotype was seen more than once but under ten times. J is TRBJ2-7 and V is TRBV6-1, with 10 nucleotides matching TRBD2. Germline assignment: CDR1 MNHNS and CDR2 SASEGT. The J segment lost 3 bases and the V segment lost 5 bases, leaving 10 bases of the junction unmatched. The CDR3 has 16 residues. In nucleotides, the CDR3 is TGTGCCAGCAGTCGCCTCCCTAGCGGGGGACTCTACGAGCAGTACTTC. The encoded protein is CASSRLPSGGLYEQYF.

This clonotype occurred a few times. This chain connects TRBV6-1 to TRBJ1-5; D is uncertain. Trimming pared 2 bases from V and 3 bases from J, leaving 2 bases between. Germline values: CDR1 MNHNS, CDR2 SASEGT. The CDR3 sequence is 12 residues long. The CDR3 sequence is CASSEYNQPQHF. CDR3 coding DNA: TGTGCCAGCAGTGAATACAATCAGCCCCAGCATTTT.

V and J are TRBV5-6 and TRBJ1-2, with D tentatively TRBD1 (5 bases). The CDR3 consists of 14 residues. Trimming removed 4 bases at V and 4 bases at J, with 14 bases between. Germline lookup yields CDR1 SGHDT and CDR2 YYEEEE. The CDR3 here is CASSIAGITYGYTF. The CDR3 DNA reads TGTGCCAGCAGCATAGCAGGGATAACCTATGGCTACACCTTC.